The T cell receptor (beta chain) under discussion was sequenced for a study of cytomegalovirus exposure and HLA in healthy donors. Study-level information: Early released data comprised some 85 million unique TCRs from HLA-typed donors.

In the case of this clone: Its antigen is not known.

Amplification used 60 Vbeta primers and 13 Jbeta primers. The repertoire was sequenced with immunoSEQ multiplex PCR; TCRdb's copy has only in-frame clones and lacks some. The repertoire includes over 130,000 clones, roughly 66% of them detected once, and 6% to 8% sits in the top ten. Study-wide findings and caveats: Per a later analysis, roughly 17,000 TCR beta sequences showed association with HLA alleles at 0.05 false discovery rate.

This CDR3 region has 16 residues. Losses at the gene ends were 4 bases for V and 1 base for J; bases not matched to a gene: 4. Germline V gene lookup returns CDR1 SNHLY and CDR2 FYNNEI. Sequencing was performed on PBMCs. The chain joins TRBV2 to TRBJ2-5; 12 nucleotides agree with TRBD1. This receptor was identified in a woman aged 55 to 70 in good health and CMV-seronegative. CDR3 DNA sequence: TGTGCCAGCAGTGTCCGGGGACAGGGGGCCCAAGAGACCCAGTACTTC. This sequence encodes CASSVRGQGAQETQYF.